This passage covers 5 T cell receptor beta chains from one sample sequenced in a study of neoadjuvant anti-PD-1 for oral cavity cancer. Regarding time point: after neoadjuvant nivolumab, at surgical resection. TCRdb's copy holds only in-frame clones and misses some; the assay was immunoSEQ multiplex PCR. The sample consists of 15,000 or so clones, under 85% of them appearing once. The sequencing used PBMCs, collected after nivolumab (anti-PD-1) treatment. All receptors derive from a person aged 35-79 years with oral cavity squamous cell carcinoma.

This clone appeared once. The genes are TRBV5-1 and TRBJ2-3; D is uncertain. Trimming cost V 0 bases and J 2 bases, with 10 bases left between them. This CDR3 has 15 residues. From germline, CDR1 is SGHRS and CDR2 YFSETQ. CDR3 residues: CASSLESLDTDTQYF. CDR3 sequence (DNA): TGCGCCAGCAGCTTGGAAAGCCTAGACACAGATACGCAGTATTTT.

DNA of the CDR3: TGTGCCAGCAGAATAGGGACTAGCGGTGCCAATGAGCAGTTCTTC. It is translated as CASRIGTSGANEQFF. J is TRBJ2-1 and V is TRBV6-5; 11 nucleotides agree with TRBD2. V gave up 6 bases and J gave up 6 bases; unmatched junction bases: 7. Per germline, CDR1 MNHEY and CDR2 SVGAGI. This CDR3 has 15 residues.

This clone was detected a few times. The chain employs TRBV7-9 and TRBJ2-5; 8 bases agree with TRBD2. This CDR3 contains 19 residues. Germline values: CDR1 SEHNR, CDR2 FQNEAQ (reference sequence). Germline trimming cut 5 bases from V and 2 bases from J; bases unmatched to any gene: 19. CDR3 DNA sequence: TGTGCCAGCAGCCGATCCAGAGTTCTAGCGGGCCGACCGCAAGAGACCCAGTACTTC. As protein: CASSRSRVLAGRPQETQYF. Full variable domain (missing parts from reference TRBV7-9 and TRBJ2-5): DTGVSQNPRHKITKRGQNVTFRCDPISEHNRLYWYRQTLGQGPEFLTYFQNEAQLEKSRLLSDRFSAERPKGSFSTLEIQRTEQGDSAMYLCASSRSRVLAGRPQETQYFGPGTRLLVL.

The chain recombines TRBV5-1 with TRBJ2-1; 8 bases match TRBD2. The ends lost 0 bases at V and 3 bases at J; junction bases unmatched: 8. The CDR3 has 17 amino acids. Per germline, CDR1 SGHRS and CDR2 YFSETQ. The CDR3 nucleotides read TGCGCCAGCAGCTTGGCTGTCGGGAGGGGGATCTACAATGAGCAGTTCTTC. This gives the protein CASSLAVGRGIYNEQFF.

This clone came up a few times. This chain links TRBV5-1 with TRBJ1-2; D gene uncertain. V dropped 5 bases and J dropped 5 bases, with 7 bases sitting between them. The germline V gene has CDR1 SGHRS and CDR2 YFSETQ. The CDR3 covers 11 residues. The CDR3 DNA is TGCGCCAGCAGTGATAGTTATGGCTACACCTTC. Translated: CASSDSYGYTF.